A selection of T cell receptor beta chains follows, all from one sample in a study of molecular identifiers for immune sequencing clone quantification. TCRdb reanalysed the PCR reads using MiXCR and keeps one entry per CDR3 protein. The sample has some 320,000 distinct CDR3 sequences, about 20% seen once. Material for sequencing was naive CD8+ T cells from blood, with Jurkat cell RNA spiked in. The receptors here all came from a human donor in good health. Some libraries in this study had Jurkat cell RNA spiked in. The CDR3 runs from the conserved cysteine through the conserved F or W. Fields, in order: D gene, V gene, J gene, CDR3 length, CDR3 protein. D genes are given only for firm matches.

D gene: .; V gene: TRBV7-9; J gene: TRBJ2-3; CDR3 length: 15; CDR3 protein: CASSLRGSAPDTQYF
D gene: TRBD2; V gene: TRBV7-9; J gene: TRBJ2-5; CDR3 length: 15; CDR3 protein: CASNLLAGNQETQYF
D gene: .; V gene: TRBV6-2/TRBV6-3; J gene: TRBJ2-7; CDR3 length: 13; CDR3 protein: CASTLMDRDAQYF
D gene: .; V gene: TRBV4-1; J gene: TRBJ2-3; CDR3 length: 18; CDR3 protein: CASSQGPLGAGTTDTQYF
D gene: TRBD2; V gene: TRBV20-1; J gene: TRBJ2-7; CDR3 length: 17; CDR3 protein: CSAPPPVDGRLSYEQYF
D gene: .; V gene: TRBV7-2; J gene: TRBJ2-3; CDR3 length: 19; CDR3 protein: CASSLVVIWGGSTGDTQYF
D gene: .; V gene: TRBV7-9; J gene: TRBJ2-6; CDR3 length: 17; CDR3 protein: CASIAVPGADGANVLTF
D gene: TRBD2; V gene: TRBV9; J gene: TRBJ2-2; CDR3 length: 15; CDR3 protein: CASSEGLAGTGELFF
D gene: .; V gene: TRBV6-1; J gene: TRBJ1-1; CDR3 length: 12; CDR3 protein: CASSESRTEAFF
D gene: .; V gene: TRBV7-6; J gene: TRBJ1-2; CDR3 length: 13; CDR3 protein: CASTQELNYGYTF
D gene: TRBD1; V gene: TRBV6-5; J gene: TRBJ1-1; CDR3 length: 14; CDR3 protein: CATLRQGLITEAFF
D gene: .; V gene: TRBV10-3; J gene: TRBJ2-7; CDR3 length: 14; CDR3 protein: CAISGEQRIYEQYF
D gene: .; V gene: TRBV18; J gene: TRBJ2-1; CDR3 length: 13; CDR3 protein: CASSPPWYDEQFF
D gene: .; V gene: TRBV5-3; J gene: TRBJ2-5; CDR3 length: 15; CDR3 protein: CARSWPPGVPETQYF
D gene: .; V gene: TRBV7-9; J gene: TRBJ2-6; CDR3 length: 17; CDR3 protein: CASSNRNVSSGANVLTF
D gene: TRBD1; V gene: TRBV20-1; J gene: TRBJ2-5; CDR3 length: 15; CDR3 protein: CSARAGQGGYGTQYF
D gene: .; V gene: TRBV4-3; J gene: TRBJ2-7; CDR3 length: 16; CDR3 protein: CASSQEHEIGSYEQYF
D gene: .; V gene: TRBV29-1; J gene: TRBJ2-7; CDR3 length: 14; CDR3 protein: CSVVGSGSSYEQYF
D gene: .; V gene: TRBV29-1; J gene: TRBJ1-2; CDR3 length: 12; CDR3 protein: CSVVSDNYGYTF
D gene: TRBD1; V gene: TRBV7-9; J gene: TRBJ2-3; CDR3 length: 16; CDR3 protein: CASSFLDRGHTDTQYF
D gene: TRBD2; V gene: TRBV7-9; J gene: TRBJ2-2; CDR3 length: 18; CDR3 protein: CASCRDSPTSGGTGELFF
D gene: TRBD2; V gene: TRBV29-1; J gene: TRBJ2-7; CDR3 length: 14; CDR3 protein: CSVSGLAGEYEQYF
D gene: TRBD1; V gene: TRBV27; J gene: TRBJ2-7; CDR3 length: 14; CDR3 protein: CASSSQGAVNEQYF
D gene: .; V gene: TRBV30; J gene: TRBJ2-7; CDR3 length: 14; CDR3 protein: CAWRRTLMPYEQYF
D gene: .; V gene: TRBV15; J gene: TRBJ2-2; CDR3 length: 14; CDR3 protein: CATSGAVNTGELFF
D gene: TRBD2; V gene: TRBV6-5; J gene: TRBJ2-3; CDR3 length: 18; CDR3 protein: CASRLAGRIASGTDTQYF
D gene: .; V gene: TRBV24-1; J gene: TRBJ2-1; CDR3 length: 14; CDR3 protein: CATSSGGSYNEQFF
D gene: TRBD2; V gene: TRBV14; J gene: TRBJ2-7; CDR3 length: 15; CDR3 protein: CASSLGLAGVYEQYF
D gene: .; V gene: TRBV29-1; J gene: TRBJ2-7; CDR3 length: 12; CDR3 protein: CSVAADGDEQYF
D gene: .; V gene: TRBV18; J gene: TRBJ1-1; CDR3 length: 16; CDR3 protein: CASSSQAARFETEAFF
D gene: .; V gene: TRBV5-5; J gene: TRBJ2-3; CDR3 length: 12; CDR3 protein: CASSSRADTQYF
D gene: .; V gene: TRBV20-1; J gene: TRBJ2-1; CDR3 length: 15; CDR3 protein: CSAAHVASGNNEQFF
D gene: .; V gene: TRBV21-1; J gene: TRBJ2-3; CDR3 length: 18; CDR3 protein: CASSKRGRGQVSTDTQYF
D gene: .; V gene: TRBV25-1; J gene: TRBJ2-7; CDR3 length: 14; CDR3 protein: CASTLSGSSYEQYF
D gene: .; V gene: TRBV7-6; J gene: TRBJ1-2; CDR3 length: 13; CDR3 protein: CASTQGLNYGYTF
D gene: TRBD1; V gene: TRBV12-3/TRBV12-4; J gene: TRBJ2-5; CDR3 length: 17; CDR3 protein: CASSLDPYSGTAETQYF